This T cell receptor beta chain was retrieved from a study of cytomegalovirus exposure and HLA in healthy donors. Study-wide findings and caveats: The classifier reportedly diagnosed cytomegalovirus status with high specificity and sensitivity. Later analysis showed most CMV-associated TCR beta chains appearing HLA-restricted.

Comments on this clone: As yet, its antigen is unknown.

The PCR ran on 60 Vbeta and 13 Jbeta primers. Method: immunoSEQ multiplex PCR; TCRdb's copy keeps in-frame clones and lacks some. The sample has around 190,000 clones; 85% to 90% are singletons. The CDR3 has 17 residues. Germline assignment: CDR1 SGHRS and CDR2 YFSETQ. Material: PBMCs. The chain is built from TRBV5-1 and TRBJ2-5, with 11 positions matching TRBD2. The J call may be wrong; the DNA end is better matched by TRBJ2-7. The sequence was obtained from a woman younger than 35 in good health and CMV-seronegative. CDR3 coding DNA: TGCGCCAGCAGCCCGCCGGGCACTAGCGGGGGTGTCTACGAGCAGTACTTC. Its translation is CASSPPGTSGGVYEQYF.